This T cell receptor (beta chain) was obtained from a study of blood T cell repertoires in COVID-19. Study-wide context: Donors in the United States, Italy and Spain gave samples during acute or convalescent COVID-19. T cells, B-cell-depleted T cells, or PBMCs supplied cDNA or gDNA.

Methods used by the authors: Reference gene primer amplification yielded estimated nucleated cell counts. The protocol was immunoSEQ multiplex PCR, while the TCRdb copy is restricted to in-frame clones and leaves out a portion. That table furnishes V, J and clone size, whereas the DNA furnished D and trimming. The sample lists 99,000 or so clones; about four fifths were seen once. CDR3 size: 16 residues. Deletions cut 1 base from V and 0 bases from J, with 12 bases between. Germline values: CDR1 SGHTA, CDR2 FQGNSA. The sequencing input was peripheral blood. This clonotype was sampled from an elderly man with acute or convalescent COVID-19. The chain employs TRBV7-2 and TRBJ1-2; possibly TRBD1 for D (6 bases). The CDR3 DNA is TGTGCCAGCAGCTTAGATGGGGGGGCGCCTAACTATGGCTACACCTTC. It specifies CASSLDGGAPNYGYTF.